This is a list of T cell receptor beta chains from one sample in a study of patients and donors after allogeneic stem cell transplantation. One entry per CDR3 protein, called by TCRdb with MiXCR from the RT-PCR reads. Seen here are hundreds of thousands of distinct CDR3 sequences, approximately 16% observed once, and the top ten hold around 6.8%. Sample: blood, either unsorted or a sorted T cell fraction (not recorded which). These receptors were taken from a human donor who was either an allogeneic HSCT recipient or a stem cell or donor lymphocyte infusion donor (not recorded which). It is not recorded whose cells these are; they may come from a transplant donor. Both conserved end residues are part of each CDR3. A D gene is named only where the DNA matches it firmly. The size entry is marked missing in some rows and otherwise reads once, few, many or a size class.

J: TRBJ2-3; D: NA; V: TRBV12-3/TRBV12-4; size: many; CDR3: CASTRGASDTQYF; DNA: TGTGCCAGCACCAGGGGGGCCTCAGATACGCAGTATTTT
J: TRBJ2-7; D: TRBD2; V: TRBV9; size: NA; CDR3: CASSALAGETYEQYF; DNA: TGTGCCAGCAGCGCCCTAGCGGGAGAGACCTACGAGCAGTACTTC
J: TRBJ1-3; D: NA; V: TRBV7-2; size: many; CDR3: CASSLWGTGNTIYF; DNA: TGTGCCAGCAGCCTCTGGGGGACTGGAAACACCATATATTTT
J: TRBJ2-5; D: TRBD1; V: TRBV7-2; size: NA; CDR3: CASSTRTGGPQETQYF; DNA: TGTGCCAGCAGCACCCGGACAGGGGGCCCTCAAGAGACCCAGTACTTC
J: TRBJ2-3; D: NA; V: TRBV2; size: many; CDR3: CASSIEWDLGSTDTQYF; DNA: TGTGCCAGCAGTATCGAATGGGACCTTGGGAGCACAGATACGCAGTATTTT
J: TRBJ2-1; D: TRBD2; V: TRBV9; size: few; CDR3: CASSAGTSLNEQFF; DNA: TGTGCCAGCAGCGCCGGGACTAGCCTCAATGAGCAGTTCTTC
J: TRBJ2-1; D: NA; V: TRBV5-6; size: NA; CDR3: CASSLAQRTGEQFF; DNA: TGTGCCAGCAGCTTGGCGCAAAGAACGGGTGAGCAGTTCTTC
J: TRBJ2-2; D: NA; V: TRBV4-2; size: many; CDR3: CASSQGDSTGELFF; DNA: TGTGCCAGCAGCCAGGGCGACAGCACCGGGGAGCTGTTTTTT
J: TRBJ2-5; D: TRBD2; V: TRBV4-1; size: many; CDR3: CASSQSPGLAGQETQYF; DNA: TGCGCCAGCAGCCAAAGTCCGGGACTAGCGGGACAAGAGACCCAGTACTTC
J: TRBJ1-1; D: NA; V: TRBV9; size: few; CDR3: CASSSLGGEAFF; DNA: TGTGCCAGCAGCTCCCTTGGGGGGGAAGCTTTCTTT
J: TRBJ1-5; D: NA; V: TRBV28; size: NA; CDR3: CASTPREHLSNQPQHF; DNA: TGTGCCAGCACCCCCCGGGAACACCTTAGCAATCAGCCCCAGCATTTT
J: TRBJ1-1; D: NA; V: TRBV5-1; size: NA; CDR3: CASSPAGQRLNTEAFF; DNA: TGCGCCAGCAGCCCGGCGGGACAAAGGTTGAACACTGAAGCTTTCTTT
J: TRBJ1-2; D: TRBD1; V: TRBV7-8; size: few; CDR3: CASTTTGGGGYTF; DNA: TGTGCCAGCACCACTACAGGGGGGGGTGGCTACACCTTC
J: TRBJ1-2; D: TRBD1; V: TRBV20-1; size: NA; CDR3: CSARDRVEIGYTF; DNA: TGCAGTGCGCGGGACAGGGTGGAGATTGGCTACACCTTC
J: TRBJ2-1; D: NA; V: TRBV6-1; size: NA; CDR3: CASRPYSSPYNEQFF; DNA: TGTGCCAGCAGGCCTTACTCGAGCCCCTACAATGAGCAGTTCTTC
J: TRBJ2-5; D: TRBD2; V: TRBV5-1; size: NA; CDR3: CASSSPRSGRETQYF; DNA: TGCGCCAGCAGCTCCCCGCGTAGCGGGAGAGAGACCCAGTACTTC
J: TRBJ2-1; D: TRBD2; V: TRBV14; size: few; CDR3: CASSQGLAGGSYNEQFF; DNA: TGTGCCAGCAGCCAAGGACTAGCGGGCGGGTCCTACAATGAGCAGTTCTTC
J: TRBJ2-7; D: NA; V: TRBV21-1; size: NA; CDR3: CASSKGQPLYYEQYF; DNA: TGTGCCAGCAGCAAAGGGCAGCCCCTTTACTACGAGCAGTACTTC
J: TRBJ2-7; D: NA; V: TRBV4-2; size: few; CDR3: CASTPGGGEIYEQYF; DNA: TGTGCCAGCACCCCAGGGGGGGGCGAGATCTACGAGCAGTACTTC
J: TRBJ2-5; D: NA; V: TRBV27; size: once; CDR3: CASSLSTGEETQYF; DNA: TGTGCCAGCAGTTTATCGACCGGGGAAGAGACCCAGTACTTC
J: TRBJ2-5; D: TRBD2; V: TRBV12-3/TRBV12-4; size: many; CDR3: CASSSPGTSGDETQYF; DNA: TGTGCCAGCAGTTCCCCGGGGACTAGCGGGGATGAGACCCAGTACTTC
J: TRBJ2-2; D: NA; V: TRBV27; size: few; CDR3: CASSLSVPQPPGELFF; DNA: TGTGCCAGCAGTTTATCGGTTCCTCAGCCCCCCGGGGAGCTGTTTTTT
J: TRBJ2-6; D: NA; V: TRBV5-5; size: few; CDR3: CASSSGFSGANVLTF; DNA: TGTGCCAGCAGCTCCGGGTTCTCTGGGGCCAACGTCCTGACTTTC
J: TRBJ1-1; D: NA; V: TRBV7-9; size: NA; CDR3: CASSLAGGADTEAFF; DNA: TGTGCCAGCAGCTTAGCTGGGGGCGCAGATACTGAAGCTTTCTTT
J: TRBJ2-5; D: TRBD2; V: TRBV6-1; size: NA; CDR3: CASSQTSGQQETQYF; DNA: TGTGCCAGCAGTCAGACTAGCGGGCAGCAAGAGACCCAGTACTTC
J: TRBJ1-2; D: NA; V: TRBV5-1; size: few; CDR3: CASSSQGRDNYGYTF; DNA: TGCGCCAGCAGCTCTCAGGGACGGGATAACTATGGCTACACCTTC
J: TRBJ1-4; D: TRBD1; V: TRBV3-1; size: NA; CDR3: CASSQLGGAVKLFF; DNA: TGTGCCAGCAGCCAATTAGGGGGCGCGGTAAAACTGTTTTTT
J: TRBJ2-1; D: TRBD2; V: TRBV7-9; size: few; CDR3: CASSPSGVTRYEQFF; DNA: TGTGCCAGCAGCCCCAGCGGGGTGACTAGGTATGAGCAGTTCTTC
J: TRBJ2-1; D: TRBD1; V: TRBV25-1; size: many; CDR3: CASKTGVAGFYNEQFF; DNA: TGTGCCAGCAAGACAGGGGTTGCCGGGTTCTACAATGAGCAGTTCTTC
J: TRBJ2-1; D: TRBD2; V: TRBV12-3/TRBV12-4; size: few; CDR3: CASSSGRGDEQFF; DNA: TGTGCCAGCAGTTCCGGGAGGGGCGATGAGCAGTTCTTC
J: TRBJ1-1; D: NA; V: TRBV6-6; size: few; CDR3: CARSETGTEAFF; DNA: TGTGCCAGGTCTGAAACGGGTACTGAAGCTTTCTTT
J: TRBJ1-5; D: TRBD1; V: TRBV12-3/TRBV12-4; size: many; CDR3: CASSFWTGGLLNQPQHF; DNA: TGTGCCAGCAGTTTTTGGACAGGGGGCTTACTCAATCAGCCCCAGCATTTT
J: TRBJ2-7; D: NA; V: TRBV20-1; size: once; CDR3: CSASVRGRVNAGQYF; DNA: TGCAGTGCCTCCGTCCGTGGCAGGGTGAACGCTGGGCAGTACTTC
J: TRBJ2-2; D: NA; V: TRBV23-1; size: NA; CDR3: CASSQLGGAHLTGELFF; DNA: TGCGCCAGCAGTCAATTAGGGGGGGCCCACTTGACCGGGGAGCTGTTTTTT
J: TRBJ2-5; D: TRBD2; V: TRBV7-9; size: NA; CDR3: CASSLAPRGQETQYF; DNA: TGTGCCAGCAGCTTGGCCCCGCGGGGGCAAGAGACCCAGTACTTC
J: TRBJ2-7; D: TRBD2; V: TRBV7-8; size: few; CDR3: CASSFLYPEGGGVYEQYF; DNA: TGTGCCAGCAGCTTTTTGTACCCGGAAGGCGGGGGAGTCTACGAGCAGTACTTC
J: TRBJ2-7; D: TRBD1; V: TRBV27; size: many; CDR3: CASSSRTGRGAYEQYF; DNA: TGTGCCAGCAGTTCGAGGACAGGGCGGGGAGCCTACGAGCAGTACTTC
J: TRBJ1-6; D: NA; V: TRBV29-1; size: NA; CDR3: CSVFTQRGNSPLHF; DNA: TGCAGCGTTTTTACCCAAAGAGGTAATTCACCCCTCCACTTT
J: TRBJ2-3; D: TRBD1; V: TRBV15; size: NA; CDR3: CATSNPRDRLRDTQYF; DNA: TGTGCCACCAGCAACCCCCGGGACAGGCTACGAGATACGCAGTATTTT
J: TRBJ2-3; D: NA; V: TRBV18; size: few; CDR3: CASSPIRGADTQYF; DNA: TGTGCCAGCTCACCAATCAGGGGTGCAGATACGCAGTATTTT
J: TRBJ2-7; D: TRBD1; V: TRBV6-2/TRBV6-3; size: NA; CDR3: CASSPGTGEGDEQYF; DNA: TGTGCCAGCAGTCCCGGGACAGGAGAAGGTGACGAGCAGTACTTC
J: TRBJ2-7; D: TRBD2; V: TRBV7-2; size: many; CDR3: CASSSIRTRNYEQYF; DNA: TGTGCCAGCAGCTCTATCCGGACTAGGAACTACGAGCAGTACTTC
J: TRBJ2-1; D: NA; V: TRBV10-3; size: few; CDR3: CAILGNSYNEQFF; DNA: TGTGCCATCCTTGGGAACTCCTACAATGAGCAGTTCTTC
J: TRBJ2-5; D: TRBD2; V: TRBV7-2; size: few; CDR3: CASSFPPWRESGETQYF; DNA: TGTGCCAGCAGCTTCCCCCCATGGCGGGAGAGCGGAGAGACCCAGTACTTC
J: TRBJ2-7; D: NA; V: TRBV7-9; size: few; CDR3: CASSPPGHLYEQYF; DNA: TGTGCCAGCAGCCCTCCGGGACACCTCTACGAGCAGTACTTC
J: TRBJ1-4; D: NA; V: TRBV2; size: many; CDR3: CANRRGEKLFF; DNA: TGTGCCAACCGGCGGGGGGAAAAACTGTTTTTT
J: TRBJ2-1; D: NA; V: TRBV6-5; size: NA; CDR3: CASSSYSGTLATSYNEQFF; DNA: TGTGCCAGCAGTTCCTATTCTGGGACCCTAGCGACCTCCTACAATGAGCAGTTCTTC
J: TRBJ2-2; D: TRBD2; V: TRBV6-2/TRBV6-3; size: few; CDR3: CASSSLAGGVTGELFF; DNA: TGTGCCAGCAGTAGTCTAGCGGGGGGAGTCACCGGGGAGCTGTTTTTT
J: TRBJ2-3; D: NA; V: TRBV27; size: many; CDR3: CASSLSSTDTQYF; DNA: TGTGCCAGCAGTTTATCTAGCACAGATACGCAGTATTTT
J: TRBJ2-7; D: TRBD2; V: TRBV12-3/TRBV12-4; size: many; CDR3: CASSYLSGSHEQYF; DNA: TGTGCCAGCAGTTATCTTAGCGGGAGCCACGAGCAGTACTTC
J: TRBJ2-1; D: NA; V: TRBV6-2/TRBV6-3; size: NA; CDR3: CASSIATEQFF; DNA: TGTGCCAGCAGCATAGCGACCGAGCAGTTCTTC